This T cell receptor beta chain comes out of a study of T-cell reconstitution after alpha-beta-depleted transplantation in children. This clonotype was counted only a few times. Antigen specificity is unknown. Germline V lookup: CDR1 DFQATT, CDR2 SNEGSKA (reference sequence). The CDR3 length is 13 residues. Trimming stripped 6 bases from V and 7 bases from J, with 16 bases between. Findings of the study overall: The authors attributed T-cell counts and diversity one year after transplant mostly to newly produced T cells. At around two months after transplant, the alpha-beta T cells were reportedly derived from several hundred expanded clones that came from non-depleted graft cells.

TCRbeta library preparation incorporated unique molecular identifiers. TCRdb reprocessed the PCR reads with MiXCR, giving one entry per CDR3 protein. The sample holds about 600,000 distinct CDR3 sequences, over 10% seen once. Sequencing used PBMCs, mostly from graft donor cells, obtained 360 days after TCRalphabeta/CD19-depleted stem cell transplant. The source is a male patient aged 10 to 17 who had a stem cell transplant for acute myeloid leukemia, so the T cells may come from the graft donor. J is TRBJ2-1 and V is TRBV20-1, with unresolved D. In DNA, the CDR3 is TGCAGTGCCGCGGCCCGTGCCCGGAATGAGCAGTTCTTC. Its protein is CSAAARARNEQFF.